The count of the clone carrying this TCR beta chain is one. This entry belongs to a study of blood T cell repertoires in COVID-19. Turning to the study itself: Samples taken during acute and convalescent COVID-19 were collected in the United States, Italy and Spain. The analysed material was cDNA or gDNA that came from T cells, B-cell-depleted T cells, or PBMCs.

The protocol was immunoSEQ multiplex PCR, while the TCRdb copy is restricted to in-frame clones and leaves out a portion. The sample has approximately 340,000 clones; about four fifths are singletons. The germline gives CDR1 SGDLS, CDR2 YYNGEE. The V and J ends lost 7 bases and 2 bases, in that order; junction bases with no gene match: 4. The CDR3 has 14 residues. The receptor's source is a man younger than 40 with active or convalescent COVID-19. The J gene is TRBJ2-2, the V gene TRBV9; 8 bases agree with TRBD1. Sequences were obtained from peripheral blood. The CDR3 DNA is TGTGCCAGCCAGGACAGGGTAAACACCGGGGAGCTGTTTTTT. This sequence encodes CASQDRVNTGELFF.